This entry features one TCR beta chain sequence. This entry belongs to a study of blood T cell repertoires in COVID-19. Assay: immunoSEQ multiplex PCR; the TCRdb copy retains only in-frame clones and omits some. The sample contains some 180,000 clones, 79% of which appear only once. The specimen was PBMCs or T cells enriched from blood (not recorded which). This TCR came from a woman aged 70-85 years in a cohort exposed to, infected with or recovered from COVID-19 (not recorded which).

The CDR3 region has the DNA TGTGCCAGCAGCGTATTAAGCGGGAGGATCAATGAGCAGTTCTTC. Translated, it gives CASSVLSGRINEQFF. The genes are TRBV9 and TRBJ2-1, with TRBD2 identical over 9 bases. The CDR3 spans 15 residues. CDR1 SGDLS and CDR2 YYNGEE come from the germline V gene. The V segment lost 1 base and the J segment 6 bases; nucleotides outside the gene matches: 5.